Listed below are T cell receptor beta chains from one sample, sequenced in a study of shared clonotypes between healthy human individuals. Method: immunoSEQ multiplex PCR; TCRdb's copy keeps in-frame clones and lacks some. Among around 2.1 million clones listed, roughly 91% were seen once. Sample: naive CD8+ T cells from PBMCs. These receptors all come from a man aged 18 to 30 in good health. Some clones in this sample may be carry-over from other donors' samples. The CDR3 runs from the conserved cysteine through the conserved F or W. The D gene is left open where the match is weak. Rows may omit the clone size; those that give it use once, few, many or a size class.

size: few; J: TRBJ2-7; V: TRBV7-9; D: .; DNA: TGTGCCAGCAGCTTAGTGTCAGGGGTCCACGACGAGCAGTACTTC; CDR3: CASSLVSGVHDEQYF
size: .; J: TRBJ2-3; V: TRBV28; D: TRBD2; DNA: TGTGCCAGCAGTTTACGTAGCGGGAGTTCAGATACGCAGTATTTT; CDR3: CASSLRSGSSDTQYF
size: .; J: TRBJ2-7; V: TRBV25-1; D: .; DNA: TGTGCCAGCTCTAAGTTAGGGGGCGAGCAGTACTTC; CDR3: CASSKLGGEQYF
size: .; J: TRBJ1-1; V: TRBV7-9; D: .; DNA: TGTGCCAGCAGCTTAGGTAGGAACACTGAAGCTTTCTTT; CDR3: CASSLGRNTEAFF
size: .; J: TRBJ2-7; V: TRBV11-2; D: TRBD2; DNA: TGTGCCAGCAGCCCGAGCCCTAGCGGGAGGCTCTACGAGCAGTACTTC; CDR3: CASSPSPSGRLYEQYF
size: .; J: TRBJ1-5; V: TRBV4-3; D: .; DNA: TGCGCCAGCAGCGAGAGGTGGAGGGGGGATCGGCCCCAGCATTTT; CDR3: CASSERWRGDRPQHF
size: once; J: TRBJ2-3; V: TRBV5-1; D: TRBD2; DNA: TGCGCCAGCAGCTTGAAACTAGCGGGAGGTTGGACAGATACGCAGTATTTT; CDR3: CASSLKLAGGWTDTQYF
size: .; J: TRBJ2-2; V: TRBV7-9; D: .; DNA: TGTGCCAGCAGCTTAGCGGCCTTAGGGGAGCTGTTTTTT; CDR3: CASSLAALGELFF
size: .; J: TRBJ2-4; V: TRBV29-1; D: .; DNA: TGCAGCGTTGAAAGGGAAGATGGGGACATTCAGTACTTC; CDR3: CSVEREDGDIQYF
size: .; J: TRBJ2-3; V: TRBV27; D: .; DNA: TGTGCCAGCAGTACAGCGGTGGGGCCAGATACGCAGTATTTT; CDR3: CASSTAVGPDTQYF
size: .; J: TRBJ2-2; V: TRBV27; D: TRBD2; DNA: TGTGCCAGCAGTTCCATCAGACTAGCGGGAGGGCCTGGCGGGGAGCTGTTTTTT; CDR3: CASSSIRLAGGPGGELFF
size: .; J: TRBJ2-6; V: TRBV5-1; D: .; DNA: TGCGCCAGCAGCTTGAAATCTGGGGCCAACGTCCTGACTTTC; CDR3: CASSLKSGANVLTF
size: .; J: TRBJ1-2; V: TRBV5-6; D: .; DNA: TGTGCCAGCAGCACCGGCGACTATGTTGGCTACACCTTC; CDR3: CASSTGDYVGYTF
size: .; J: TRBJ1-1; V: TRBV21-1; D: .; DNA: TGTGCCAGCAGACATATGAACACTGAAGCTTTCTTT; CDR3: CASRHMNTEAFF
size: .; J: TRBJ2-5; V: TRBV28; D: .; DNA: TGTGCCAGCAGTTTATCTGCCGAGGCGGGGCCAGAGACCCAGTACTTC; CDR3: CASSLSAEAGPETQYF
size: .; J: TRBJ2-7; V: TRBV10-3; D: TRBD1; DNA: TGTGCCATCAGTGAGGCAGGGGGCGAGACCGAGCAGTACTTC; CDR3: CAISEAGGETEQYF
size: .; J: TRBJ2-7; V: TRBV29-1; D: .; DNA: TGCAGCGTTGAAGATATCTGGGGCAGAGGCAACGAGCAGTACTTC; CDR3: CSVEDIWGRGNEQYF
size: few; J: TRBJ1-1; V: TRBV28; D: .; DNA: TGTGCCAGCAGGGCCGACAGAGCCCTGATGAACACTGAAGCTTTCTTT; CDR3: CASRADRALMNTEAFF
size: .; J: TRBJ2-3; V: TRBV5-1; D: TRBD2; DNA: TGCGCCAGCAGCTTGCTGGCGGGAGGTAGCACAGATACGCAGTATTTT; CDR3: CASSLLAGGSTDTQYF
size: .; J: TRBJ2-1; V: TRBV14; D: .; DNA: TGTGCCAGCTTTAAAGCCGGCTCCTACAATGAGCAGTTCTTC; CDR3: CASFKAGSYNEQFF
size: .; J: TRBJ2-5; V: TRBV4-1; D: TRBD2; DNA: TGCGCCAGCAGCTCCCGGACTAGCGGTTCCTACCAAGAGACCCAGTACTTC; CDR3: CASSSRTSGSYQETQYF
size: .; J: TRBJ2-7; V: TRBV7-9; D: TRBD1; DNA: TGTGCCAGCAGCCCCGGGACAGTCACCTACGAGCAGTACTTC; CDR3: CASSPGTVTYEQYF
size: .; J: TRBJ2-1; V: TRBV27; D: TRBD1; DNA: TGTGCCAGCAGTCCTCCACGGGACAGGGGGGCCGACAATGAGCAGTTCTTC; CDR3: CASSPPRDRGADNEQFF
size: once; J: TRBJ2-2; V: TRBV6-6; D: .; DNA: TGTGCCAGCACCGCGGCAGGCACCGGGGAGCTGTTTTTT; CDR3: CASTAAGTGELFF
size: .; J: TRBJ1-1; V: TRBV9; D: TRBD1; DNA: TGTGCCAGCAGTCCCGGACAGGGGGTCACTGAAGCTTTCTTT; CDR3: CASSPGQGVTEAFF
size: few; J: TRBJ1-1; V: TRBV7-9; D: .; DNA: TGTGCCAGCAGCTTAGGCGTTAGAGATGAAGCTTTCTTT; CDR3: CASSLGVRDEAFF
size: .; J: TRBJ2-7; V: TRBV7-2; D: TRBD2; DNA: TGTGCCAGCAGCAGACTAGCGGGAGGGCCGGTCGAGCAGTACTTC; CDR3: CASSRLAGGPVEQYF
size: .; J: TRBJ1-2; V: TRBV30; D: .; DNA: TGTGCCTGGACTGGGGGACAAGGGGTTGGCTACACCTTC; CDR3: CAWTGGQGVGYTF
size: .; J: TRBJ1-1; V: TRBV30; D: .; DNA: TGTGCCTGGAGTCCCGGGTCTTGGACTGAAGCTTTCTTT; CDR3: CAWSPGSWTEAFF
size: .; J: TRBJ1-2; V: TRBV19; D: TRBD1; DNA: TGTGCCAGCTGGGACAGGGGCTATGGCTACACCTTC; CDR3: CASWDRGYGYTF
size: .; J: TRBJ2-2; V: TRBV5-6; D: .; DNA: TGTGCCAGCAGCTTCACGTCGTGGAATCTCCCCGGGGAGCTGTTTTTT; CDR3: CASSFTSWNLPGELFF
size: .; J: TRBJ2-5; V: TRBV7-9; D: TRBD2; DNA: TGTGCCAGCAGCTCCCGCACGGGGGGGCTCCAGTACTTC; CDR3: CASSSRTGGLQYF
size: .; J: TRBJ2-3; V: TRBV7-9; D: .; DNA: TGTGCCAGCAGCGAAGACAGGATCAGCACAGATACGCAGTATTTT; CDR3: CASSEDRISTDTQYF
size: .; J: TRBJ1-5; V: TRBV9; D: .; DNA: TGTGCCAGCAGCGTAGGACAGGCCCCGGGGCAGCCCCAGCATTTT; CDR3: CASSVGQAPGQPQHF
size: .; J: TRBJ2-7; V: TRBV7-6; D: TRBD1; DNA: TGTGCCAGCAGTCAAACAGGGGGCAGTTACGAGCAGTACTTC; CDR3: CASSQTGGSYEQYF
size: .; J: TRBJ1-5; V: TRBV19; D: .; DNA: TGTGCCAGTAGCGAATCACGGACAGCTCCCTATTATAGCAATCAGCCCCAGCATTTT; CDR3: CASSESRTAPYYSNQPQHF
size: .; J: TRBJ1-1; V: TRBV5-1; D: .; DNA: TGCGCCAGCAGCTTGGCGCTGATGAACACTGAAGCTTTCTTT; CDR3: CASSLALMNTEAFF
size: .; J: TRBJ2-7; V: TRBV4-3; D: TRBD2; DNA: TGCGCCAGCAGCCCAGGGACTAGCGGGAGGGCTGGGGACGAGCAGTACTTC; CDR3: CASSPGTSGRAGDEQYF
size: once; J: TRBJ2-7; V: TRBV6-5; D: TRBD1; DNA: TGTGCCAGCAGTTACCCCGGACAGGGGGCCTACGAGCAGTACTTC; CDR3: CASSYPGQGAYEQYF
size: .; J: TRBJ2-3; V: TRBV2; D: .; DNA: TGTGCCGGTGACCGTGGGACCGGGAGCACAGATACGCAGTATTTT; CDR3: CAGDRGTGSTDTQYF
size: .; J: TRBJ2-1; V: TRBV15; D: .; DNA: TGTGCCACCAGCAGGCCCCACCGGGATCCTGAGCAGTTCTTC; CDR3: CATSRPHRDPEQFF
size: .; J: TRBJ2-2; V: TRBV5-8; D: .; DNA: TGTGCCAGCAGCTTGCGTCTCAGGACCCCGGACACCGGGGAGCTGTTTTTT; CDR3: CASSLRLRTPDTGELFF
size: .; J: TRBJ1-5; V: TRBV27; D: .; DNA: TGTGCCAGCAGTTCTGGATTTAGCAATCAGCCCCAGCATTTT; CDR3: CASSSGFSNQPQHF
size: few; J: TRBJ1-1; V: TRBV9; D: .; DNA: TGTGCCAGCAGCGCACCCTTCACTGAAGCTTTCTTT; CDR3: CASSAPFTEAFF
size: .; J: TRBJ2-2; V: TRBV5-4; D: .; DNA: TGTGCCAGCAGCCCTACCGCCGGGGAGCTGTTTTTT; CDR3: CASSPTAGELFF
size: .; J: TRBJ2-7; V: TRBV14; D: TRBD2; DNA: TGTGCCAGCAGCCAAGAGGGACTAGCGGATAGCTACGAGCAGTACTTC; CDR3: CASSQEGLADSYEQYF